The sequence of this T cell receptor (beta chain) was determined in a study of shared clonotypes between healthy human individuals. TCRdb keeps only in-frame clones here, not all; method: immunoSEQ multiplex PCR. The sample carries about 1 million clones, approximately 76% recorded once. After removal of 2 bases from V and 5 bases from J, the junction contained 6 bases not matched to a gene. Germline V gene data show CDR1 as SGHDT and CDR2 as YYEEEE. CDR3 length: 15 residues. Study observations and caveats: Sequencing of the sorted subsets was shown by rarefaction to be incomplete despite large depth. Generation probabilities of non-shared clonotypes were lower (relative to those shared by all four donors).

To note about this clone: Its target is unknown.

The sequence derives from a young man in good health. The material sequenced was memory CD4+ T cells sorted from blood. Subset defined: CD45RA-negative fraction. The chain joins TRBV5-6 to TRBJ2-1, with TRBD1 matching over 8 bases. CDR3 bases: TGTGCCAGCAGCTTCATGGCAGGGGGCAACAATGAGCAGTTCTTC. It yields the protein CASSFMAGGNNEQFF.